The 8 T cell receptor beta chains given below trace back to one sample, sequenced in a study of T cells after yellow fever vaccination. TCRdb independently ran MiXCR on the 5' RACE reads; one entry per CDR3 protein. The data show roughly 120,000 distinct CDR3 sequences, with about 7.4% seen just once and just under 2.5% held by the top ten. Material: CD4+ T cells sorted from PBMCs, obtained more than 8 days after the first yellow fever vaccination. Every receptor here comes from a man between 18 and 29 years old who received the YFV17D yellow fever vaccine.

This clonotype came up many times. V gene TRBV6-1 combines with J gene TRBJ2-2; 8 nucleotides align to TRBD2. CDR1 MNHNS and CDR2 SASEGT come from the germline V gene. J was trimmed by 7 bases and V by 5 bases; bases with no gene match: 9. The CDR3 totals 15 residues. CDR3 residues: CASSRAGALGGELFF. The CDR3 DNA sequence: TGTGCCAGCAGTCGAGCGGGGGCCCTCGGCGGGGAGCTGTTTTTT.

This chain links TRBV3-1 with TRBJ1-4, with unresolved D. The V end lost 3 bases, the J end lost 8 bases, and 10 bases lay between the germline ends. Germline V gives CDR1 LGHDT, CDR2 YNNKEL (reference sequence). This CDR3 spans 13 amino acids. CDR3 nucleotides: TGTGCCAGCAGCCAGACCTTAACCGAAAAACTGTTTTTT. Translating it yields CASSQTLTEKLFF. Together with reference TRBV3-1 and TRBJ1-4, the CDR3 gives the full variable domain: DTAVSQTPKYLVTQMGNDKSIKCEQNLGHDTMYWYKQDSKKFLKIMFSYNNKELIINETVPNRFSPKSPDKAHLNLHINSLELGDSAVYFCASSQTLTEKLFFGSGTQLSVL.

Note on this clonotype: A much bigger clone sits one base away, suggesting this may be a read error. This chain's CDR3 is CASSLLGGGRDTQYF. CDR3 nucleotide sequence: TGTGCCAGCAGCTTACTCGGGGGGGGGCGGGATACGCAGTATTTT. The chain links TRBV7-8 to TRBJ2-3; 8 nucleotides match TRBD2. V was pared by 2 bases and J by 6 bases, with 7 bases of the junction left unmatched. The CDR3 is 15 amino acids. CDR1 is SGHVS and CDR2 is FQNEAQ in the germline V gene. The entire variable domain, with the rest obtained from reference TRBV7-8 and TRBJ2-3, is as follows: GAGVSQSPRYKVAKRGQDVALRCDPISGHVSLFWYQQALGQGPEFLTYFQNEAQLDKSGLPSDRFFAERPEGSVSTLKIQRTQQEDSAVYLCASSLLGGGRDTQYFGPGTRLTVL.

This clonotype was counted at least ten times. The CDR3 region has the DNA TGTGCCATCAGCCGGGCGGGACTAGGAATAGAGACCCAGTACTTC. Residues: CAISRAGLGIETQYF. J is TRBJ2-5 and V is TRBV10-3, with TRBD2 matching 8 bases. Germline loops: CDR1 ENHRY, CDR2 SYGVKD. Trimming took 6 bases from V and 4 from J; bases not matched to a gene: 10. The CDR3 has 15 residues.

This clonotype was picked up many times. This chain links TRBV7-9 with TRBJ2-1; D is tentatively TRBD1 or TRBD2 (5 bases each). This CDR3 region has 17 residues. Germline V gene lookup returns CDR1 SEHNR and CDR2 FQNEAQ (reference sequence). The germline V and J ends were trimmed by 5 bases and 4 bases, with 21 bases remaining between them. CDR3 region: CASSPSFLGAKYNEQFF. The DNA of the CDR3 is TGTGCCAGCAGCCCATCCTTTCTCGGGGCGAAATACAATGAGCAGTTCTTC.

The gene calls are TRBV4-2 and TRBJ2-5; a possible D gene is TRBD2 (5 bases). The CDR3 consists of 14 residues. Germline V gene lookup returns CDR1 LGHNA and CDR2 YNFKEQ. Trimming removed 0 bases from V and 2 bases from J, with 7 bases in between. This CDR3 reads CASSQERGQETQYF. CDR3 coding DNA: TGTGCCAGCAGCCAAGAACGGGGTCAAGAGACCCAGTACTTC.

This clonotype was counted at least ten times. This chain connects TRBV3-1 to TRBJ2-3, with D possibly being TRBD1 (6 bases). This CDR3 has 16 amino acids. The V end was cut by 7 bases, the J end by 0 bases, with 17 bases between. From germline, CDR1 is LGHDT and CDR2 YNNKEL (reference sequence). The CDR3 bases are TGTGCCAGCACCCATACAGGGCACTCTAGCACAGATACGCAGTATTTT. It codes for CASTHTGHSSTDTQYF.

This clonotype was observed at least ten times. The chain uses TRBV27 and TRBJ1-1, with 11 bases identical to TRBD1. V lost 5 bases and J lost 4; bases outside the gene matches: 9. This CDR3 has 16 amino acids. Germline CDR1 MNHEY, CDR2 SMNVEV (reference sequence). The CDR3 region is CASSTPPGQGATEAFF. CDR3 DNA: TGTGCCAGCAGTACACCCCCCGGACAGGGGGCCACTGAAGCTTTCTTT.